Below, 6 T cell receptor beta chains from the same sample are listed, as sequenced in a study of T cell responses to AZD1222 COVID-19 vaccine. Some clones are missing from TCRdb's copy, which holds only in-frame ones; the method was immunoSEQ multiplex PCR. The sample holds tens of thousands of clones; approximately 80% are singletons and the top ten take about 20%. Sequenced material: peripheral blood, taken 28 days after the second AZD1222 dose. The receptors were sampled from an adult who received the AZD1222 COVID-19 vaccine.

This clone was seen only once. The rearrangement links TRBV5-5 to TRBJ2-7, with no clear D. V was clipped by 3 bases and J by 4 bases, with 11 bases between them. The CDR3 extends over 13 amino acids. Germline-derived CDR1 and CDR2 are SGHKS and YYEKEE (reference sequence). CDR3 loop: CASSWRLGYEQYF. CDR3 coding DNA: TGTGCCAGCAGCTGGCGCTTGGGTTACGAGCAGTACTTC.

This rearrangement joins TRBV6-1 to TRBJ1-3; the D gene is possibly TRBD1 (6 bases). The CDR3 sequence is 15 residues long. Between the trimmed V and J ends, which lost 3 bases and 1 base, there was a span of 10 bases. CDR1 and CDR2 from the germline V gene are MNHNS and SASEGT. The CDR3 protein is CASSDGGSSGNTIYF. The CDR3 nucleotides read TGTGCCAGCAGTGACGGGGGCTCGTCTGGAAACACCATATATTTT.

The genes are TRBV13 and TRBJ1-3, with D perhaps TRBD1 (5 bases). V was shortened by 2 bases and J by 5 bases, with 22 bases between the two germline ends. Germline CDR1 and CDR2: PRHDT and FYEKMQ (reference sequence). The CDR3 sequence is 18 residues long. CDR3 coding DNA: TGTGCCAGCAGCTTAATAGGAGATACAGGCGCGGATCGAAACACCATATATTTT. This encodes CASSLIGDTGADRNTIYF.

CDR3 sequence reads: CASSLSRHPNTEAFF. The CDR3 bases are TGTGCCAGCAGCTTAAGTCGGCACCCGAACACTGAAGCTTTCTTT. The chain recombines TRBV7-3 with TRBJ1-1; D is uncertain. This CDR3 contains 15 residues. With 1 base removed from V and 1 base from J, the gap between germline ends came to 10 bases. The V gene's germline CDR1 is SGHTA and CDR2 FQGTGA. Filled out from reference TRBV7-3 and TRBJ1-1, the complete variable domain reads GAGVSQTPSNKVTEKGKYVELRCDPISGHTALYWYRQSLGQGPEFLIYFQGTGAADDSGLPNDRFFAVRPEGSVSTLKIQRTERGDSAVYLCASSLSRHPNTEAFFGQGTRLTVV.

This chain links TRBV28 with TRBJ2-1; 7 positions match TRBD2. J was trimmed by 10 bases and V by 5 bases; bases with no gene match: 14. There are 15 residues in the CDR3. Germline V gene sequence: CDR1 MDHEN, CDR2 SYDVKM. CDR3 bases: TGTGCCAGCAGTGGACTAGGACCTGTGTTGAGAGAGCAGTTCTTC. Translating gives CASSGLGPVLREQFF.

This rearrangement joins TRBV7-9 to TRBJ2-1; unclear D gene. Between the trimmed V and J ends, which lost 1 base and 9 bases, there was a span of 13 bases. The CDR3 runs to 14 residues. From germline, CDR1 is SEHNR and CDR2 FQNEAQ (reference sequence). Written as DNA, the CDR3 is TGTGCCAGCAGCTTAGTCGGTCTAGTGCCTGAGCAGTTCTTC. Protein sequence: CASSLVGLVPEQFF.